One and the same sample provided the 20 T cell receptor beta chains below, sequenced in a study of cytomegalovirus exposure and HLA in healthy donors (dated by TCRdb to the late 2010s). To prepare the library, the immunoSEQ multiplex PCR assay was applied. For the multiplex PCR, a mixture combining 60 forward primers for TCR Vbeta segments and 13 reverse primers for TCR Jbeta segments was used. TCRdb retrieved this table from immuneACCESS and kept in-frame rearrangements only. Not all clones are present; in checked studies, unresolved V genes account for under half, and no reason is known for the remainder. Across this sample there are 100,000 to 150,000 clones, with about two thirds seen only once. 3% to 4.5% of the sample belongs to the ten largest clones. The sample comprised PBMCs. The receptors stem from a man aged 30 to 45 in good health and CMV-seronegative.

The V call is TRBV7-9, the J call TRBJ1-2; tentatively, D is TRBD1 (6 bases). Trimming left V 3 bases short and J 4 bases short, with 15 bases between. The germline CDR1 and CDR2 sequences are SEHNR and FQNEAQ (reference sequence). The CDR3 totals 15 residues. The CDR3 DNA reads as TGTGCCAGCAGCTTTCCGTTTCAGGGGTTCTATGGCTACACCTTC. This gives the protein CASSFPFQGFYGYTF.

The chain uses TRBV5-1 and TRBJ1-1, with TRBD1 matching over 7 bases. CDR1 and CDR2 (germline): SGHRS, YFSETQ. This CDR3 region has 14 residues. Unmatched junction bases numbered 3, after V lost 0 bases and J lost 4 bases. CDR3 residues: CASSLEQGFTEAFF. Written as DNA, the CDR3 is TGCGCCAGCAGCTTGGAACAGGGGTTCACTGAAGCTTTCTTT.

The chain carries TRBV14 and TRBJ2-1, with TRBD2 matching over 11 bases. The germline gives CDR1 SGHDN, CDR2 FVKESK. The length of the CDR3 is 17 residues. Losses at the gene ends were 4 bases for V and 5 bases for J; bases not matched to a gene: 10. The CDR3 reads CASSRYLAGGFNNEQFF. The CDR3, as DNA: TGTGCCAGCAGCCGATACCTAGCGGGGGGATTCAACAATGAGCAGTTCTTC.

Only a few counts were recorded for this clone. The chain has TRBV6-5 and TRBJ1-5; 10 bases map to TRBD1. J was trimmed by 6 bases and V by 5 bases; bases with no gene match: 7. CDR3 size: 15 residues. Germline V lookup: CDR1 MNHEY, CDR2 SVGAGI. CDR3 nucleotides: TGTGCCAGCAGTACAGCGGGACAGGGGAGTCAGCCCCAGCATTTT. It codes for CASSTAGQGSQPQHF.

The rearrangement joins TRBV28 to TRBJ2-2, with 8 bases aligning to TRBD2. Per the germline V gene, CDR1 is MDHEN and CDR2 is SYDVKM. Trimming cost V 6 bases and J 5 bases; bases outside gene matches: 11. The CDR3 totals 16 residues. The CDR3 DNA sequence: TGTGCCAGCAGGGGGGGCCCGGGCGGGAGGACCGGGGAGCTGTTTTTT. It yields the protein CASRGGPGGRTGELFF.

The CDR3 DNA is TGCGCCAGCAGCTTGTCGCAGGGGAGCTCTGGGGCCAACGTCCTGACTTTC. This codes for CASSLSQGSSGANVLTF. This chain links TRBV5-1 with TRBJ2-6, with D tentatively TRBD1 (6 bases). The CDR3 totals 17 residues. Deletions cut 1 base from V and 0 bases from J, with 11 bases between. Germline CDR1 is SGHRS and CDR2 is YFSETQ.

This rearrangement joins TRBV5-1 to TRBJ1-1; D is uncertain. V shed 0 bases and J shed 0 bases, with 9 bases lying between them. The CDR3 totals 15 residues. Germline values: CDR1 SGHRS, CDR2 YFSETQ. CDR3 sequence (DNA): TGCGCCAGCAGCTTGGCAGTCCCCTTGAACACTGAAGCTTTCTTT. It codes for CASSLAVPLNTEAFF.

V usage is TRBV5-4 and J usage is TRBJ2-3; TRBD1 might be the D (6 bases). CDR1 is SGHNT, CDR2 YYREEE, per germline (reference sequence). The CDR3 spans 14 residues. V was cut by 0 bases and J by 5 bases, with 10 bases left in between. Here the CDR3 DNA reads TGTGCCAGCAGCTTGGTCACCAGGGGAGATACGCAGTATTTT. It encodes CASSLVTRGDTQYF. The full variable domain, its missing parts supplied by reference TRBV5-4 and TRBJ2-3, is ETGVTQSPTHLIKTRGQQVTLRCSSQSGHNTVSWYQQALGQGPQFIFQYYREEENGRGNFPPRFSGLQFPNYSSELNVNALELDDSALYLCASSLVTRGDTQYFGPGTRLTVL.

The chain links TRBV27 to TRBJ2-2, with a weak D call TRBD1 (6 bases). CDR1 is MNHEY and CDR2 is SMNVEV in the germline V gene (reference sequence). Trimming cost V 7 bases and J 1 base, with 13 bases left between them. CDR3 length: 15 residues. This CDR3 is CASMPGTKNTGELFF. In DNA form, the CDR3 reads TGTGCCAGCATGCCGGGGACAAAGAACACCGGGGAGCTGTTTTTT.

This chain uses TRBV7-9 with TRBJ2-3, with 8 bases identical to TRBD1. Unmatched junction bases numbered 11, after V lost 2 bases and J lost 4 bases. Germline V CDR1 and CDR2: SEHNR, FQNEAQ (reference sequence). This CDR3 is 17 amino acids long. CDR3 amino acids: CASSLFRSETGADTQYF. In DNA, the CDR3 is TGTGCCAGCAGCTTATTCCGCTCGGAGACAGGGGCAGATACGCAGTATTTT.

The chain joins TRBV15 to TRBJ1-2, with D possibly matching TRBD1 (6 bases). Germline values: CDR1 LNHNV, CDR2 YYDKDF (reference sequence). The CDR3 sequence is 13 residues long. Trimming removed 4 bases from V and 10 bases from J, with 16 bases in between. The CDR3, as DNA: TGTGCCACCAGCACCAGGACAGAAAGTTACTACACCTTC. Its protein is CATSTRTESYYTF. The entire variable domain, with the rest obtained from reference TRBV15 and TRBJ1-2, is as follows: DAMVIQNPRYQVTQFGKPVTLSCSQTLNHNVMYWYQQKSSQAPKLLFHYYDKDFNNEADTPDNFQSRRPNTSFCFLDIRSPGLGDTAMYLCATSTRTESYYTFGSGTRLTVV.

This chain uses TRBV14 with TRBJ1-1; TRBD1 might be the D (6 bases). CDR3 length: 14 amino acids. The germline V gene encodes CDR1 SGHDN and CDR2 FVKESK. The V end was cut by 8 bases, the J end by 7 bases, with 20 bases between. In nucleotides, the CDR3 is TGTGCCAGCGGTCGGGACCAGGGGCATAGTGAAGCTTTCTTT. It yields the protein CASGRDQGHSEAFF.

The gene calls are TRBV5-4 and TRBJ1-1; 7 bases align to TRBD1. CDR1 is SGHNT and CDR2 is YYREEE in the germline V gene (reference sequence). The CDR3 sequence is 15 residues long. J gave up 4 bases and V 4 bases, and 10 bases lay outside the gene matches. The CDR3 region is CASSPVATGATEAFF. The DNA of the CDR3 is TGTGCCAGCAGCCCGGTCGCCACAGGGGCCACTGAAGCTTTCTTT.

The chain is built from TRBV5-6 and TRBJ1-2, with 9 bases fitting TRBD1. Per the germline V gene, CDR1 is SGHDT and CDR2 is YYEEEE. The CDR3 length is 16 residues. The V and J ends lost 2 bases and 4 bases, in that order; junction bases with no gene match: 9. The CDR3 loop is CASSLSGGQGLYGYTF. CDR3 DNA sequence: TGTGCCAGCAGCTTATCTGGGGGACAGGGACTCTATGGCTACACCTTC.

The gene calls are TRBV5-6 and TRBJ2-2, with D possibly being TRBD1 (5 bases). Between the trimmed V and J ends, which lost 4 bases and 6 bases, there was a span of 10 bases. The CDR3 covers 13 residues. CDR1 and CDR2 from the germline V gene are SGHDT and YYEEEE. The CDR3 DNA follows: TGTGCCAGCAGCCAGGACACACCCGGGGAGCTGTTTTTT. This encodes CASSQDTPGELFF.

This clone turned up a few times. V usage is TRBV30 and J usage is TRBJ2-7; D not certain. CDR3 size: 15 residues. CDR1 GTSNPN and CDR2 SVGIG come from the germline V gene (reference sequence). The germline V and J ends were trimmed by 0 bases and 3 bases, with 15 bases remaining between them. CDR3: CAWSVRRSGYYEQYF. The DNA for the CDR3 is TGTGCCTGGAGTGTAAGACGATCAGGCTACTACGAGCAGTACTTC.

The gene calls are TRBV9 and TRBJ2-5; maybe TRBD2 (5 bases). The tail of the sequence fits TRBJ2-7 better, so the J call may be wrong. The germline gives CDR1 SGDLS, CDR2 YYNGEE. CDR3 length equals 13 residues. CDR3: CASSLGVAYEQYF. Written as DNA, the CDR3 is TGTGCCAGCAGCCTCGGGGTTGCCTACGAGCAGTACTTC.

This clone has just a few counts. This sequence joins TRBV6-5 and TRBJ2-7; 7 positions match TRBD1. The V and J ends lost 6 bases and 6 bases, in that order; junction bases with no gene match: 11. The length of the CDR3 is 14 residues. CDR1 and CDR2 (germline): MNHEY, SVGAGI. CDR3 loop: CASSPTGIFGEQYF. CDR3 in DNA: TGTGCCAGCAGCCCGACAGGGATATTCGGCGAGCAGTACTTC.

CDR3 in amino acids: CASAPFPGEDRTEAFF. The DNA for the CDR3 is TGTGCCAGCGCACCCTTCCCCGGGGAGGATAGGACTGAAGCTTTCTTT. The genes are TRBV7-3 and TRBJ1-1; D not certain. The CDR3 is 16 residues long. V lost 8 bases, J lost 5 bases, and 24 bases lay in between. Germline CDR1 and CDR2: SGHTA and FQGTGA.

The rearrangement uses TRBV21-1 and TRBJ1-1; TRBD1, the table's D call, lacks a check against the DNA. TRBV21-1 has pseudogene status. This CDR3 is 15 amino acids long. CDR3 in DNA: TGTGCCAGCAGCAAACCTTACAGGAAAAGCACTGAAGCTTTCTTT. Its translation is CASSKPYRKSTEAFF.